This paragraph reports one TCR beta chain. The target antigen is unknown. Time point meaning: baseline, week 1 (first vaccination visit). Stated treatment: pre-vaccination baseline after standard-of-care therapy. In every donor, the tumor was a new WHO grade 3 or 4 IDH1-mutant, ATRX-lost astrocytoma. Clones were read by immunoSEQ multiplex PCR, and TCRdb kept only the in-frame ones, dropping some. This table holds roughly 71,000 clones, 80% to 90% found once. The source of the sample is a study of a mutant IDH1 vaccine in newly diagnosed glioma. Study as a whole: Treated patients comprised roughly 60% males and around 38% females, mean age 40.4 years. The earlier regimen, radiotherapy, temozolomide, or both, was most often both. Study conclusions and caveats: Changes in the top peripheral T cell clonotypes seemingly had no bearing on pseudoprogression.

Germline V gives CDR1 SGHTA, CDR2 FQGNSA. The CDR3 sequence is 18 residues long. V lost 2 bases, J lost 1 base, and 9 bases stayed unmatched. The chain couples TRBV7-2 to TRBJ2-4, with 9 bases matching TRBD2. This TCR came from a man aged 30-40 years with glioma. The starting material was PBMCs, obtained from a glioma patient treated with radiotherapy, temozolomide or both. The CDR3 loop reads CASSLLAGGFVAKNIQYF. In DNA, the CDR3 is TGTGCCAGCAGCTTATTGGCGGGGGGGTTCGTTGCCAAAAACATTCAGTACTTC.